These 24 T cell receptor beta chains came from one sample sequenced in a study of shared clonotypes between healthy human individuals. Clones were sequenced by immunoSEQ multiplex PCR, and TCRdb holds only the in-frame ones, with some missing. The data contain some 95,000 clones, almost 70% of them singletons. What was sequenced was memory CD8+ T cells sorted from blood. Subset described: CD45RO+ cells pooled with CCR7-negative TemRA cells. These receptor sequences come from a man aged 25-40 years in good health.

This clone was counted once. An end of the junction does not agree with germline; a read error may underlie this. This rearrangement joins TRBV7-9 to TRBJ2-6; the match to TRBD1 covers 10 bases. The CDR3 extends over 17 amino acids. Germline CDR1 reads SEHNR; CDR2 reads FQNEAQ (reference sequence). CDR3 region: CASSQGDRGSGANVLTF. For the CDR3, the DNA is TGCGCCAGCAGCCAAGGGGACAGGGGCTCTGGGGCCAACGTCCTGACTTTC.

V and J are TRBV25-1 and TRBJ2-1; D perhaps matches TRBD1 (5 bases). Germline loops: CDR1 MGHDK, CDR2 SYGVNS. The CDR3 sequence is 11 residues long. Trimming removed 7 bases from V and 5 bases from J, with 6 bases in between. CDR3 residues: CASTRDNEQFF. DNA of the CDR3: TGTGCCAGCACCAGGGACAATGAGCAGTTCTTC. Drawing the rest from reference TRBV25-1 and TRBJ2-1, the complete variable domain is EADIYQTPRYLVIGTGKKITLECSQTMGHDKMYWYQQDPGMELHLIHYSYGVNSTEKGDLSSESTVSRIRTEHFPLTLESARPSHTSQYLCASTRDNEQFFGPGTRLTVL.

Worth noting for this clone: A far larger clone is only one base removed, so a read error is likely. As the CDR3 is not closed by the conserved phenylalanine or tryptophan, this likely results from a read error. This chain connects TRBV7-9 to TRBJ1-2; TRBD1 might be the D (5 bases). This CDR3 contains 15 residues. Germline V gives CDR1 SEHNR, CDR2 FQNEAQ (reference sequence). Trimming removed 5 bases from V and 4 bases from J, with 17 bases in between. DNA for the CDR3: TGTGCCAGCAGCCCGAGGGACTCCACGGGCTATGGCTACACCGTC. This translates into CASSPRDSTGYGYTV.

The chain is built from TRBV10-3 and TRBJ2-5, with TRBD2 matching 8 bases. After removal of 6 bases from V and 2 bases from J, the junction contained 2 bases not matched to a gene. The CDR3 contains 13 residues. The V gene's germline CDR1 is ENHRY and CDR2 SYGVKD. CDR3 in amino acids: CAIRLAGQETQYF. CDR3 bases: TGTGCCATCAGGCTAGCGGGTCAAGAGACCCAGTACTTC.

This clone was seen only a few times. The V gene is TRBV6-5, the J gene TRBJ2-7; 7 bases map to TRBD1. Germline loops: CDR1 MNHEY, CDR2 SVGAGI. V lost 2 bases, J lost 4 bases, and 2 bases stayed unmatched. This CDR3 spans 13 amino acids. CDR3 sequence: CASSYRDSYEQYF. In DNA form, the CDR3 reads TGTGCCAGCAGTTACCGGGACAGTTACGAGCAGTACTTC.

This clone was detected a few times. The genes are TRBV9 and TRBJ2-1, with D tentatively TRBD1 (6 bases). Germline CDR1 and CDR2: SGDLS and YYNGEE. Trimming took off 0 bases at V and 5 bases at J, with 9 bases between the two ends. The length of the CDR3 is 14 residues. CDR3 loop: CASSVEGEHNEQFF. The DNA of the CDR3 is TGTGCCAGCAGCGTAGAGGGGGAACACAATGAGCAGTTCTTC.

The chain combines TRBV19 with TRBJ2-3; 8 nucleotides agree with TRBD1. The trim removed 9 bases at V and 1 base at J, leaving 6 bases unmatched. The germline V gene encodes CDR1 LNHDA and CDR2 SQIVND (reference sequence). The CDR3 extends over 14 amino acids. The CDR3 DNA reads as TGTGCCAGCCACTCGGGACAGGGCACAGATACGCAGTATTTT. Translating it yields CASHSGQGTDTQYF.

The V call is TRBV7-2, the J call TRBJ2-1; D perhaps matches TRBD2 (5 bases). V lost 4 bases to trimming and J lost 6 bases, with 16 bases between them. Germline V CDR1 and CDR2: SGHTA, FQGNSA. This CDR3 is built from 15 residues. For the CDR3, the DNA is TGTGCCAGCAGCTACGCCGCAGCGGCCCCCAATGAGCAGTTCTTC. It encodes CASSYAAAAPNEQFF.

The gene calls are TRBV6-1 and TRBJ1-2; perhaps TRBD1 as D (5 bases). V lost 6 bases to trimming and J lost 3 bases, with 8 bases between them. The CDR3 has 12 residues. CDR1 is MNHNS, CDR2 SASEGT, per germline. The CDR3 region is CASRGTDYGYTF. CDR3 in DNA: TGTGCCAGCAGGGGGACGGACTATGGCTACACCTTC.

J is TRBJ2-3 and V is TRBV14, with 7 bases aligning to TRBD1. This CDR3 is 15 amino acids long. Trimming removed 1 base from V and 2 bases from J; junction bases left unmatched: 3. Germline CDR1 and CDR2: SGHDN and FVKESK. Here the CDR3 DNA reads TGTGCCAGCAGCCAAGGGACAGGAACCACAGATACGCAGTATTTT. It translates to CASSQGTGTTDTQYF.

As for this clone: This CDR3 is also generated by other DNA sequences in the sample. This chain uses TRBV27 with TRBJ2-2; weak D call: TRBD2 (5 bases). This CDR3 has 14 residues. The V end was cut by 1 base, the J end by 4 bases, with 7 bases between. Germline CDR1 and CDR2: MNHEY and SMNVEV (reference sequence). In DNA, the CDR3 is TGTGCCAGCAGTTTATTTCGGGGCACCGGGGAGCTGTTTTTT. It encodes CASSLFRGTGELFF.

The chain uses TRBV27 and TRBJ1-5; D remains unclear. Trimming took off 0 bases at V and 1 base at J, with 4 bases between the two ends. CDR3 length: 14 amino acids. Germline values: CDR1 MNHEY, CDR2 SMNVEV (reference sequence). The CDR3 region is CASSLSVSNQPQHF. The CDR3 region has the DNA TGTGCCAGCAGTTTATCGGTCAGCAATCAGCCCCAGCATTTT.

This clone has more than one count but fewer than ten. This sequence joins TRBV2 and TRBJ2-1; the match to TRBD1 covers 10 bases. Germline CDR1 and CDR2: SNHLY and FYNNEI. The CDR3 totals 14 residues. After removal of 4 bases from V and 7 bases from J, the junction contained 4 bases not matched to a gene. CDR3 in DNA: TGTGCCAGCAGTGGACAGGGGGCCGGTAATGAGCAGTTCTTC. This sequence encodes CASSGQGAGNEQFF.

On this clone itself: A clone one base away is much larger, so this may be a read error. The J gene is TRBJ2-6, the V gene TRBV15, with no clear D. Trimming removed 0 bases at V and 0 bases at J, with 3 bases between. The CDR3 has 15 residues. CDR1 LNHNV and CDR2 YYDKDF come from the germline V gene (reference sequence). CDR3 nucleotide sequence: TGTGCCACCAGCAGAGAAAACTCTGGGGCCAACGTCCTGACTTTC. Residues: CATSRENSGANVLTF.

The gene calls are TRBV7-2 and TRBJ2-7; possible D gene TRBD1, 6 bases. V was clipped by 9 bases and J by 3 bases, with 18 bases between them. CDR3 length: 14 residues. Per germline, CDR1 SGHTA and CDR2 FQGNSA. DNA of the CDR3: TGTGCCAGAAGAAAACAGGGTACGGTCTACGAGCAGTACTTC. It codes for CARRKQGTVYEQYF.

This clone occurred a few times. The rearrangement links TRBV6-5 to TRBJ2-7, with 8 bases identical to TRBD2. This CDR3 is built from 15 residues. Germline-derived CDR1 and CDR2 are MNHEY and SVGAGI. V lost 2 bases and J lost 3; bases outside the gene matches: 6. CDR3: CASSYVVSGGYEQYF. The CDR3 DNA follows: TGTGCCAGCAGTTACGTTGTAAGCGGGGGCTACGAGCAGTACTTC.

This chain connects TRBV5-5 to TRBJ2-1, with TRBD2 identical over 7 bases. CDR3 length: 16 amino acids. From germline, CDR1 is SGHKS and CDR2 YYEKEE (reference sequence). J gave up 1 base and V 0 bases, and 4 bases lay outside the gene matches. The CDR3 sequence is CASSLGAGLSYNEQFF. CDR3 DNA: TGTGCCAGCAGCTTGGGAGCGGGACTATCCTACAATGAGCAGTTCTTC.

Regarding this clone: The sample holds other DNA sequences that translate to the same CDR3. The V call is TRBV19, the J call TRBJ2-7; 9 bases fit TRBD2. The V gene end was trimmed by 3 bases and the J gene end by 1 base; junction bases not matched to a gene: 1. Germline lookup yields CDR1 LNHDA and CDR2 SQIVND (reference sequence). The CDR3 contains 14 residues. The DNA for the CDR3 is TGTGCCAGTAGTATCGCGGGAGGGTCCTACGAGCAGTACTTC. Protein sequence: CASSIAGGSYEQYF.

There are many counts of this clone. The rearrangement joins TRBV6-6 to TRBJ1-2, with TRBD1 matching 8 bases. In germline, CDR1 is MNHNY, CDR2 SVGAGI (reference sequence). The CDR3 contains 13 residues. With V trimmed by 8 bases and J by 7 bases, 9 bases remained unmatched. This chain's CDR3 is CASSIVTGGGYTF. In DNA, the CDR3 is TGTGCCAGCTCCATCGTAACAGGGGGTGGCTACACCTTC.

This clone was seen a handful of times. The chain employs TRBV6-5 and TRBJ2-7, with D uncertain. V lost 7 bases to trimming and J lost 0 bases, with 16 bases between them. CDR3 size: 15 residues. In germline, CDR1 is MNHEY, CDR2 SVGAGI. DNA of the CDR3: TGTGCCAGCATAAAACAACCAGGTCCCTCCTACGAGCAGTACTTC. Residues: CASIKQPGPSYEQYF.

The V and J genes are TRBV4-1 and TRBJ2-3; 9 nucleotides match TRBD1. CDR1 is MGHRA, CDR2 YSYEKL, per germline. The trim removed 3 bases at V and 3 bases at J, leaving 10 bases unmatched. This CDR3 contains 17 residues. The CDR3 bases are TGCGCCAGCAGCCATGAACAGGGGGCTTGTTGTACAGATACGCAGTATTTT. Translated: CASSHEQGACCTDTQYF.

The V gene is TRBV28, the J gene TRBJ1-2; 7 positions agree with TRBD1. Germline CDR1 is MDHEN and CDR2 is SYDVKM. Losses at the gene ends were 5 bases for V and 5 bases for J; bases not matched to a gene: 5. The length of the CDR3 is 13 residues. CDR3 sequence: CASSPTGTYGYTF. In nucleotides, the CDR3 is TGTGCCAGCAGTCCGACAGGGACTTATGGCTACACCTTC.

In this sample, this clone turned up a few times. J is TRBJ2-5 and V is TRBV5-8; TRBD2 matches at 12 bases. Trimming at V came to 3 bases and at J to 2 bases, leaving 5 bases not matched to a gene. The CDR3 has 16 amino acids. The germline V gene encodes CDR1 SGHTS and CDR2 YDEGEE. CDR3 loop: CASSSYGLAGQETQYF. CDR3 bases: TGTGCCAGCAGCTCATACGGACTAGCGGGGCAAGAGACCCAGTACTTC.

In its sample, this clone was seen many times. V and J are TRBV10-3 and TRBJ2-1; D is unclear. The CDR3 consists of 13 residues. Germline CDR1 reads ENHRY; CDR2 reads SYGVKD. V lost 0 bases to trimming and J lost 7 bases, with 7 bases between them. CDR3 amino acids: CAISESDTNEQFF. The DNA for the CDR3 is TGTGCCATCAGTGAGTCTGACACAAATGAGCAGTTCTTC.